One T cell receptor (beta chain) is described in this entry. There is no known antigen for this receptor. Qualities for individual bases were not recorded, and no much larger clone is one base off. Receptor amplification or capture employed the immunoSEQ multiplex PCR assay. In TCRdb, the immuneACCESS table is reduced to in-frame sequences with V and J assigned. These tables do not hold every clone; where another copy was compared, an unresolved V gene accounts for under half, and the others remain unexplained. Present in this sample are 150,000 to 200,000 clones, 85% to 95% of which were seen just once. More than 1.3% of the sample lies in the top ten. The data belong to a study of control samples from healthy donors and cancer patients (TCRdb year 2020). CDR1 and CDR2 were assigned from the germline V gene (reference sequence) as SEHNR and FQNEAQ. V was cut back by 5 bases and J by 5 bases, leaving a gap of 27 bases between them. The CDR3 runs 18 amino acids, cysteine and phenylalanine included. Of the read, only the CDR3 DNA is kept; its 54 bases are in frame from base 1.

The rearrangement combines TRBV7-9 with TRBJ1-2; the D gene is perhaps TRBD1, on 6 matching bases. The specimen sequenced was blood. This clonotype originated in a man between 25 and 39 years old in good health. The nucleotide sequence is given as TGTGCCAGCAGCCCATTGGGGGAAACAGGGTTGGGCCCATATGGCTACACCTTC. Translated, this is CASSPLGETGLGPYGYTF.